This T cell receptor beta chain was observed in a study of T cells in Graves' hyperthyroidism and ophthalmopathy. Not enrolled were patients with uncontrolled infection, other autoimmune disease, pregnancy or lactation. Diagnoses were established using clinical symptoms, serum thyroxine and TRAb, thyroid ultrasound and orbital computed tomography. General study findings and limits: A 13 V-J signature model discriminated ophthalmopathy versus stable hyperthyroidism. Most expanded thyroid clonotypes above 0.001 also appeared in blood.

Researchers took RNA transcripts and amplified the TCR beta CDR3 regions from them. Researchers ran a first-round RT-PCR on the TCR CDR3 using the HTBI primer set. From the multiplex PCR reads, TCRdb called clonotypes with MiXCR, one entry per CDR3 protein. In the table there are about 540,000 distinct CDR3 sequences, more than 45% of which are singletons. The CDR3 runs 15 residues. CDR1 SQVTM and CDR2 ANQGSEA come from the germline V gene. The V segment lost 5 bases and the J segment 5 bases; nucleotides outside the gene matches: 10. Regarding this clonotype: The antigen remains unidentified. A read error may explain this, as a much larger clone is one base away.

This TCR was sampled from a woman aged 18-29 years with Graves' hyperthyroidism. The J gene is TRBJ2-7, the V gene TRBV29-1; 12 bases are a match to TRBD2. The sequencing sample was made of peripheral blood or thyroid tissue (not recorded which). The CDR3 loop is CSVSRSSGRDHEQYF. CDR3 DNA sequence: TGCAGCGTTAGTAGGTCTAGCGGGAGGGACCACGAGCAGTACTTC.